This T cell receptor (beta chain) is from a study of blood T cell repertoires in COVID-19. The length of the CDR3 is 14 residues. CDR1 is SGHAT and CDR2 is FQNNGV in the germline V gene. J lost 2 bases, V lost 1 base, and 0 bases had no gene match. The method was immunoSEQ multiplex PCR; TCRdb's version includes in-frame clones alone and lacks a portion of them. This table has approximately 270,000 clones, around 85% appearing once. About this clone: The same CDR3 can be traced to other DNA sequences in this sample.

This clonotype was obtained from a human donor with COVID-19, enrolled during active disease. The donor label of this sample is uncertain. The gene calls are TRBV11-2 and TRBJ1-2, with 8 bases matching TRBD1. The sequenced sample consisted of peripheral blood. CDR3 protein: CASSLGQGNYGYTF. In DNA, the CDR3 is TGTGCCAGCAGCTTAGGACAGGGGAACTATGGCTACACCTTC.